This T cell receptor beta chain was retrieved from a study of low-dose radiotherapy and immunotherapy resistance in tumors. Study at large: Cohort 1 got 0.5 Gy per fraction every 2 weeks, 6.5 Gy in total.

This clonotype was seen many times. As to time point: after trial treatment. The treatment is: LDRT plus nivolumab, ipilimumab, low-dose cyclophosphamide and aspirin (RACIN trial). TRAV and TRBV primers primed cDNA for both TCRalpha and TCRbeta. TCRs underwent about 22 PCR cycles of amplification with a constant-region primer and V-primer adapter. With in vitro transcription, the isolated mRNA was amplified. A single record per CDR3 protein comes from TCRdb applying MiXCR to the reads. The sample includes tens of thousands of distinct CDR3 sequences, around a fifth of them seen just once. Trimming took off 0 bases at V and 2 bases at J, with 5 bases between the two ends. Per germline, CDR1 PRHDT and CDR2 FYEKMQ (reference sequence). CDR3 length equals 13 residues.

The chain carries TRBV13 and TRBJ2-7; D gene ambiguous. This clonotype originated in a female donor with ovarian cancer. The sequencing used PBMCs, collected after low-dose radiotherapy plus immunotherapy. CDR3 bases: TGTGCCAGCAGCTTAGGTTCTACCTACGAGCAGTACTTC. The encoded protein is CASSLGSTYEQYF.